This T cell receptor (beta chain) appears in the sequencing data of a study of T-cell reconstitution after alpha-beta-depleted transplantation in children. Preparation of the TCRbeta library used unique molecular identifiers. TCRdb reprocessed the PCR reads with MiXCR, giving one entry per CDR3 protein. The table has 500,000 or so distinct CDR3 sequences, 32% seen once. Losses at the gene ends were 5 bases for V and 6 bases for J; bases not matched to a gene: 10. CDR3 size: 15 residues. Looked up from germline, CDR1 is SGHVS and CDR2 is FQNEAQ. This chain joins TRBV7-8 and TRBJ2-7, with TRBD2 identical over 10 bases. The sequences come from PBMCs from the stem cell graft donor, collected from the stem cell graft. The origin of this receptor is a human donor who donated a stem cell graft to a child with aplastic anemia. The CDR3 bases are TGTGCCAGCAGCCCAAGGCCTAGCGGGAGCCGCGAGCAGTACTTC. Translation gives CASSPRPSGSREQYF.